Described below is a single T cell receptor (beta chain) sequence and its context. Its cognate antigen is unknown. These data are taken from a study of a mutant IDH1 vaccine in newly diagnosed glioma. Profiled with immunoSEQ multiplex PCR; TCRdb holds only in-frame clones, not every one. The sample records roughly 130,000 clones, roughly 78% being singletons. The time point here: week 11, during vaccination. Mutant IDH1 20-mer peptide, at 300 ug, made up each vaccine dose, with topical imiquimod. V was shortened by 0 bases and J by 1 base, with 10 bases between the two germline ends. There are 16 residues in the CDR3. Germline loops: CDR1 LGHNA, CDR2 YSLEER.

Here the sequenced sample was PBMCs, taken from a glioma patient whose treatment included an IDH1 peptide vaccine. V is TRBV4-3 and J is TRBJ1-5; TRBD1 might be the D (5 bases). This TCR was recovered from a man between 40 and 49 years old with glioma. The CDR3 bases are TGCGCCAGCAGCCAAGACAGGGCATCAAGCAATCAGCCCCAGCATTTT. Translating it yields CASSQDRASSNQPQHF.